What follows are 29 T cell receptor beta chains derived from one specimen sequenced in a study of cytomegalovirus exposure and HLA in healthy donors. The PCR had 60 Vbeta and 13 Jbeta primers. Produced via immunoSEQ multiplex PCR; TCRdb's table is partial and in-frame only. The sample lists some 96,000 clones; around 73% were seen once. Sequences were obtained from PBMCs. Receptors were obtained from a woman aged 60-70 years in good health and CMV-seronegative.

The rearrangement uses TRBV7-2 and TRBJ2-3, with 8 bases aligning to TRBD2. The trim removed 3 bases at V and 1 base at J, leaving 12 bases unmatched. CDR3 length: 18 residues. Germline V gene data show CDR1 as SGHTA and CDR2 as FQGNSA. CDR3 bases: TGTGCCAGCAGCTTCCGGGGGGGGGCGGGACCCCGCACAGATACGCAGTATTTT. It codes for CASSFRGGAGPRTDTQYF.

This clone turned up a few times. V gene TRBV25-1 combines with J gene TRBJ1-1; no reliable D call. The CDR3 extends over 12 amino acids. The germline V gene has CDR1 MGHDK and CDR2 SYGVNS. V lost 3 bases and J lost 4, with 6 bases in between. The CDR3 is CASSDYGTEAFF. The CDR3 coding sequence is TGTGCCAGCAGTGACTACGGCACTGAAGCTTTCTTT.

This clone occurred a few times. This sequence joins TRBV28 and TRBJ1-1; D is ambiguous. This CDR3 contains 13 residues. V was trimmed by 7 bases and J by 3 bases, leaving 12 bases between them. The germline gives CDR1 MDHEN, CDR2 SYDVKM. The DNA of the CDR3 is TGTGCCAGCAATGAACCGCGATACACTGAAGCTTTCTTT. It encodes CASNEPRYTEAFF.

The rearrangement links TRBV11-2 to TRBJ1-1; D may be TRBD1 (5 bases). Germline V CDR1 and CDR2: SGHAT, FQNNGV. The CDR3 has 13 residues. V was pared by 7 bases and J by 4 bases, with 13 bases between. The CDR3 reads CASTPGGGTEAFF. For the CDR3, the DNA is TGTGCCAGCACCCCCGGGGGTGGCACTGAAGCTTTCTTT.

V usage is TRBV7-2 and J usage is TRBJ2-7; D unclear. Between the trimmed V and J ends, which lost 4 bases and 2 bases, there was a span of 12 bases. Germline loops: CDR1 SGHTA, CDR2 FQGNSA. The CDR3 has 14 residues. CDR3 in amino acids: CASSSDSWAYEQYF. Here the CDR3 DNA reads TGTGCCAGCAGCTCCGATAGCTGGGCCTACGAGCAGTACTTC.

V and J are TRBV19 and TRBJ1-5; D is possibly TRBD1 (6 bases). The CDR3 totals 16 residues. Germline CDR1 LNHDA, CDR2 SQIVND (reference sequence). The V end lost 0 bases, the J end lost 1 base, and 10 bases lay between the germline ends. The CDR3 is CASSIDQGLSNQPQHF. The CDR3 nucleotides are TGTGCCAGTAGTATAGATCAGGGGTTAAGCAATCAGCCCCAGCATTTT.

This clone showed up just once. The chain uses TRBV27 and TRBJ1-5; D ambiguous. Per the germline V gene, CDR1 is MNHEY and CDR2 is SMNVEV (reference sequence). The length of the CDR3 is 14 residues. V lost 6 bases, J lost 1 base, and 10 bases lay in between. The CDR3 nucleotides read TGTGCCAGCAGGACTAGGACCAGCAATCAGCCCCAGCATTTT. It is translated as CASRTRTSNQPQHF.

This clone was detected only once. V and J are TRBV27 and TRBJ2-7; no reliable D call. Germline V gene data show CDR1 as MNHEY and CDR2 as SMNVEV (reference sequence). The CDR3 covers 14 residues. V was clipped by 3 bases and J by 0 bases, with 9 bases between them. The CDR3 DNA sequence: TGTGCCAGCAGTTTTACGATGGCCTCCTACGAGCAGTACTTC. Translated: CASSFTMASYEQYF.

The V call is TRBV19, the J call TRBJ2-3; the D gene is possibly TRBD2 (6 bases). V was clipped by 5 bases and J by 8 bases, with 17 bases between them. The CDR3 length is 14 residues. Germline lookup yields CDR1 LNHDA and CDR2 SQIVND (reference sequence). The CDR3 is CASSGTRDSGTQYF. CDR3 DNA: TGTGCCAGTAGTGGGACTCGGGATTCGGGTACGCAGTATTTT.

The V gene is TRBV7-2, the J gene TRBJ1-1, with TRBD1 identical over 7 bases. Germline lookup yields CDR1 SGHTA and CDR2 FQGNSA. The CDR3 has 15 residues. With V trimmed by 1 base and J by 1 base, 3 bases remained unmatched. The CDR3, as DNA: TGTGCCAGCAGCTTAGGCAGACAGGGGAACACTGAAGCTTTCTTT. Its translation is CASSLGRQGNTEAFF.

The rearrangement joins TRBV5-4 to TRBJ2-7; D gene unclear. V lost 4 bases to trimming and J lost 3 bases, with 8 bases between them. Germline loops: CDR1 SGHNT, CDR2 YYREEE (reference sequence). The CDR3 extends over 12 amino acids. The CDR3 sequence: CASSERNYEQYF. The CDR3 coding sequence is TGTGCCAGCAGCGAGAGAAACTACGAGCAGTACTTC.

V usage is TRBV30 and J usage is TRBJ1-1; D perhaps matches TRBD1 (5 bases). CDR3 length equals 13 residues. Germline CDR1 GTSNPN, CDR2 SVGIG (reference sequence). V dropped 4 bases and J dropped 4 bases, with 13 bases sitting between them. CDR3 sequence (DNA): TGTGCCTGGAAGCAGGGATGGGGCACTGAAGCTTTCTTT. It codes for CAWKQGWGTEAFF.

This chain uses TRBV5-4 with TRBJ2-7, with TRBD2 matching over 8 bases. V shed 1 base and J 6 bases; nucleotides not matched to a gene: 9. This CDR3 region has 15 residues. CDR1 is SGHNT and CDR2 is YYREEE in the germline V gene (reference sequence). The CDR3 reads CASSLSGGRSGEQYF. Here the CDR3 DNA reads TGTGCCAGCAGCTTGAGCGGGGGTCGGTCGGGCGAGCAGTACTTC.

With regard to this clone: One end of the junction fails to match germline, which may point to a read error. CDR3 residues: CATSREGGYEQYF. DNA of the CDR3: TGTGCTACCAGCAGAGAGGGGGGCTACGAGCAGTACTTC. This chain connects TRBV15 to TRBJ2-7; either TRBD1 or TRBD2 may fit D (6 bases each). The CDR3 loop spans 13 amino acids. In germline, CDR1 is LNHNV, CDR2 YYDKDF (reference sequence).

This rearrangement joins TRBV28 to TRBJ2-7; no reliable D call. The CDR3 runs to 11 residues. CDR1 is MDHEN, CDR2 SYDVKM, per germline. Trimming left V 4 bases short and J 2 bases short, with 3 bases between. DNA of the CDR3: TGTGCCAGCAGTTCAACCTACGAGCAGTACTTC. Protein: CASSSTYEQYF.

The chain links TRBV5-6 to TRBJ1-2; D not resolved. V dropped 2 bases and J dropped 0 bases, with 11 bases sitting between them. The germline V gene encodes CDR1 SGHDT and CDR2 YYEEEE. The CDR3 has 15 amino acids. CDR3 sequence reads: CASSFRQEANYGYTF. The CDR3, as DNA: TGTGCCAGCAGCTTTCGTCAGGAGGCTAACTATGGCTACACCTTC.

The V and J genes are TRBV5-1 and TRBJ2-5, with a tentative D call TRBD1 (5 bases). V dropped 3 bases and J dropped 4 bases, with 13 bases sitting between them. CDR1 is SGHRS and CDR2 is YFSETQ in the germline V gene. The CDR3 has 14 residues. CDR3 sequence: CASSSGSGPETQYF. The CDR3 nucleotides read TGCGCCAGCAGCTCCGGATCAGGGCCAGAGACCCAGTACTTC.

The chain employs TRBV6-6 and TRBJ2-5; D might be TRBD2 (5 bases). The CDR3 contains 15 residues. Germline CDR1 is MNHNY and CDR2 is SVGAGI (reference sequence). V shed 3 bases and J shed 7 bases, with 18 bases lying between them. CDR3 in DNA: TGTGCCAGCAGTTATACGGGCCCCCGGGGTGGGACCCAGTACTTC. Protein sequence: CASSYTGPRGGTQYF.

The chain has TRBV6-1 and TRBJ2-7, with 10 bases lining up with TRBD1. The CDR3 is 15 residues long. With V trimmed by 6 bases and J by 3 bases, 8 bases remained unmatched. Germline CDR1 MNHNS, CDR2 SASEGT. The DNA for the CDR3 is TGTGCCAGCAGCGCCGGGACAGGGGCCTACTACGAGCAGTACTTC. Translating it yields CASSAGTGAYYEQYF.

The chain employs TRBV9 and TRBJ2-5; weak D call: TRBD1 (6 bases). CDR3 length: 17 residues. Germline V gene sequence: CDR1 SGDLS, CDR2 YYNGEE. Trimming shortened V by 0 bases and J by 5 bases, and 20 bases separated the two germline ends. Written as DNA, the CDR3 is TGTGCCAGCAGCGTAGAGGCAGGGGCCTTCCCGGGGGAGACCCAGTACTTC. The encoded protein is CASSVEAGAFPGETQYF.

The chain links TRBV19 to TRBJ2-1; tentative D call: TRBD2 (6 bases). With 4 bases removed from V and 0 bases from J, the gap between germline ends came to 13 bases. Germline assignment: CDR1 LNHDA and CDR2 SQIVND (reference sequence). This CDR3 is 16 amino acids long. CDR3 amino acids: CASSTLATSSYNEQFF. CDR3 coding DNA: TGTGCCAGTAGTACGCTAGCGACGAGCTCCTACAATGAGCAGTTCTTC.

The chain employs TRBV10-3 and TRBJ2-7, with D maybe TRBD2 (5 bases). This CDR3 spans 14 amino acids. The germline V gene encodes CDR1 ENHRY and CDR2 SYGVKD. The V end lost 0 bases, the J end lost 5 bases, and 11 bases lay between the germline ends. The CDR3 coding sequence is TGTGCCATCAGTGAGTCCGAGGGTACTAACGAGCAGTACTTC. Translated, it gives CAISESEGTNEQYF.

The CDR3 bases are TGTGCCAGCAGTCTCAGGGGGGCAGTCTATGAAAAACTGTTTTTT. The encoded protein is CASSLRGAVYEKLFF. The chain joins TRBV28 to TRBJ1-4; 7 positions match TRBD1. The CDR3 totals 15 residues. The trim removed 5 bases at V and 6 bases at J, leaving 9 bases unmatched. Germline V lookup: CDR1 MDHEN, CDR2 SYDVKM. The full variable domain, with the rest looked up from reference TRBV28 and TRBJ1-4, is DVKVTQSSRYLVKRTGEKVFLECVQDMDHENMFWYRQDPGLGLRLIYFSYDVKMKEKGDIPEGYSVSREKKERFSLILESASTNQTSMYLCASSLRGAVYEKLFFGSGTQLSVL.

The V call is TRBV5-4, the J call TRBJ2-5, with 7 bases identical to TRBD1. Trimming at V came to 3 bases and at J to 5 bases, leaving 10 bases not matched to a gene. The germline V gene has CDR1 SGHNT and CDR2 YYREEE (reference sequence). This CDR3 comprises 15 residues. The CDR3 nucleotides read TGTGCCAGCAGCTCACAGACAGGGTCGGGGGAGACCCAGTACTTC. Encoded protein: CASSSQTGSGETQYF.

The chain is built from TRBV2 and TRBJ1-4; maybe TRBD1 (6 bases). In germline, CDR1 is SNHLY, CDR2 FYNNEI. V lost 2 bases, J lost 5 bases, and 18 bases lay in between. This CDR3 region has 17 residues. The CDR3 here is CASSERGGEAVNEKLFF. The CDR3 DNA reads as TGTGCCAGCAGTGAACGAGGGGGTGAGGCAGTAAATGAAAAACTGTTTTTT.

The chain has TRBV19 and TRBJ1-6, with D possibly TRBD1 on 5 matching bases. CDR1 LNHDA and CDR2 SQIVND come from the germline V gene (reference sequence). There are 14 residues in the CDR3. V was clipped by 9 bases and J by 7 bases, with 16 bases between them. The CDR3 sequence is CASLDRGENSPLHF. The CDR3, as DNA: TGTGCCAGCCTAGATAGGGGCGAGAATTCACCCCTCCACTTT.

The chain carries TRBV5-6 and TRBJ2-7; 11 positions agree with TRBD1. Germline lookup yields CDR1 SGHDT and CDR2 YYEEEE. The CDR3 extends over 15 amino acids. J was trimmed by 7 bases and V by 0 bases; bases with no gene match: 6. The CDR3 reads CASSLVGQGAREQYF. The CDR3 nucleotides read TGTGCCAGCAGCTTGGTCGGACAGGGGGCAAGGGAGCAGTACTTC.

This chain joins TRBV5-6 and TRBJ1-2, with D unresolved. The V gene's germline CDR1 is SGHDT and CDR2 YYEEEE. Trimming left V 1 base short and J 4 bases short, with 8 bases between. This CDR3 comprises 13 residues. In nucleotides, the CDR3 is TGTGCCAGCAGCTTGACTGAGCTCTATGGCTACACCTTC. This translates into CASSLTELYGYTF.

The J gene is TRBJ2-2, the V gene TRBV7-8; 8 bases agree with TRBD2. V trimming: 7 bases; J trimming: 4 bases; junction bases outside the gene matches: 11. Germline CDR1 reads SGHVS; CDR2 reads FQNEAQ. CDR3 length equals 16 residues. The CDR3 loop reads CASNGGGYDPTGELFF. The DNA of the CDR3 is TGTGCCAGCAATGGCGGGGGGTACGATCCCACCGGGGAGCTGTTTTTT.